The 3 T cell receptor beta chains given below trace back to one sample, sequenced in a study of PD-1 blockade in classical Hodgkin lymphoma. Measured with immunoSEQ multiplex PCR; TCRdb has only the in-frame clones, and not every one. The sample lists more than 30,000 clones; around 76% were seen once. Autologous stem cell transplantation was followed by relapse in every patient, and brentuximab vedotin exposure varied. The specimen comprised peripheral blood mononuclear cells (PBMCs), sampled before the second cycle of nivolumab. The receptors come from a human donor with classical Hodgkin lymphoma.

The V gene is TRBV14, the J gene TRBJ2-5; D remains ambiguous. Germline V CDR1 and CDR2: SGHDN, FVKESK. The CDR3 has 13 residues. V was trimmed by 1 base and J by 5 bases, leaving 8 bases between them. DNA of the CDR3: TGTGCCAGCAGCCAAGGGCCTTGGGAGACCCAGTACTTC. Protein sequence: CASSQGPWETQYF.

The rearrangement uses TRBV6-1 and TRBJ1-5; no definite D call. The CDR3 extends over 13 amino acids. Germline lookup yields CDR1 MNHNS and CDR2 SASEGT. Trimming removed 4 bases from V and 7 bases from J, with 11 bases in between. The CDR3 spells CASSVGRPQPQHF. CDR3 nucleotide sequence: TGTGCCAGCAGTGTAGGACGCCCGCAGCCCCAGCATTTT.

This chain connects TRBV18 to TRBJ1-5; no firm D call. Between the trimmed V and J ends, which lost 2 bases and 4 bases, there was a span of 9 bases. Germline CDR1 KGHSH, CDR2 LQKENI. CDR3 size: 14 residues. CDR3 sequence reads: CASSPSSGNQPQHF. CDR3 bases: TGTGCCAGCTCACCATCGTCGGGAAATCAGCCCCAGCATTTT.